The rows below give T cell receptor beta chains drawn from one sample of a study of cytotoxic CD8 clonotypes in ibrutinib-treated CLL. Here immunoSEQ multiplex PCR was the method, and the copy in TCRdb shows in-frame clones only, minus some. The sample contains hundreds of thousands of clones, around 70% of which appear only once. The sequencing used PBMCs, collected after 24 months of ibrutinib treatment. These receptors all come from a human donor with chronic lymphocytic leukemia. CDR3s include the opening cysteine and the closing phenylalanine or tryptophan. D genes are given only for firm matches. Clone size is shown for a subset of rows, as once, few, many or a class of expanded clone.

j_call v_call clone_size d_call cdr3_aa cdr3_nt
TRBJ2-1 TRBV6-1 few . CASSRGATGIHEQFF TGTGCCAGCAGCCGAGGGGCTACAGGTATCCATGAGCAGTTCTTC
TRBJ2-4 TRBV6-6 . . CASTESVAKNIQYF TGTGCCAGCACGGAGAGCGTAGCCAAAAACATTCAGTACTTC
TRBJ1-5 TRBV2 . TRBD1 CASSGDRGSNQPQHF TGTGCCAGCAGTGGGGACAGGGGAAGCAATCAGCCCCAGCATTTT
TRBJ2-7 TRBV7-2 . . CASSRGTHLEQYF TGTGCCAGCAGCCGCGGGACGCACCTGGAGCAGTACTTC
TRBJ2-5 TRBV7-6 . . CASSLERGYVTLQETQYF TGTGCCAGCAGCTTAGAGAGGGGGTATGTGACGCTTCAAGAGACCCAGTACTTC
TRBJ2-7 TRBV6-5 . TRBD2 CASSRLAGLSYEQYF TGTGCCAGCAGTAGACTAGCGGGCCTCTCCTACGAGCAGTACTTC
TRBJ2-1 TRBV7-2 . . CASSLGQYRDRNNEQFF TGTGCCAGCAGCTTAGGACAGTACAGGGACCGTAACAATGAGCAGTTCTTC
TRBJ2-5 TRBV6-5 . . CASSYSDGTQETQYF TGTGCCAGCAGTTACTCCGACGGAACACAAGAGACCCAGTACTTC
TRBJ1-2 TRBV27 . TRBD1 CASSLVGTDYGYTF TGTGCCAGCAGTTTGGTGGGGACAGACTATGGCTACACCTTC
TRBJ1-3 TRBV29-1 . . CSVSGSSGNTIYF TGCAGCGTTTCCGGGAGCTCTGGAAACACCATATATTTT
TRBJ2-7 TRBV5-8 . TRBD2 CASSLEASGIYEQYF TGTGCCAGCAGCTTAGAGGCTAGCGGGATATACGAGCAGTACTTC
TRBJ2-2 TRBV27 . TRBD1 CASGDRVDGELFF TGTGCCAGCGGCGACAGGGTAGACGGGGAGCTGTTTTTT
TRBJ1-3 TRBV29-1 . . CSVVIGNSGNTIYF TGCAGCGTTGTGATTGGGAACTCTGGAAACACCATATATTTT
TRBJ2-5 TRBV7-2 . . CASKSPYQETQYF TGTGCCAGCAAAAGTCCATACCAAGAGACCCAGTACTTC
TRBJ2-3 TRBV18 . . CASSPSRTDTQYF TGTGCCAGCTCACCAAGTCGCACAGATACGCAGTATTTT
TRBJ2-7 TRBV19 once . CASSAGVAYEQYF TGTGCCAGTAGTGCGGGCGTCGCCTACGAGCAGTACTTC
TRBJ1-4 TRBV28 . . CASSFGATNEKLFF TGTGCCAGCAGTTTCGGGGCAACTAATGAAAAACTGTTTTTT
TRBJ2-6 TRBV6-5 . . CASSFGGANVLTF TGTGCCAGCAGTTTCGGTGGGGCCAACGTCCTGACTTTC
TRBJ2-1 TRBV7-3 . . CASSFGPAREQFF TGTGCCAGCAGCTTCGGTCCCGCAAGGGAGCAGTTCTTC
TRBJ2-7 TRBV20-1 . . CSARRDEQYF TGCAGTGCTAGAAGGGACGAGCAGTACTTC
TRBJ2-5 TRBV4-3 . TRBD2 CASSTGGEPQETQYF TGCGCCAGCAGCACCGGGGGGGAACCCCAGGAGACCCAGTACTTC
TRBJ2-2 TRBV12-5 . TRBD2 CASGPTSGITGELFF TGTGCTAGTGGCCCAACTAGCGGGATTACCGGGGAGCTGTTTTTT
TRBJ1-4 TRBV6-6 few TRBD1 CASSTGTGTEKLFF TGTGCCAGCAGTACCGGGACAGGGACTGAAAAACTGTTTTTT
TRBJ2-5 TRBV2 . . CASRPVGVETQYF TGTGCCAGCAGACCAGTAGGGGTTGAGACCCAGTACTTC
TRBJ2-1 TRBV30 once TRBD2 CASTRWGGRGEGNEQFF TGTGCCTCAACCCGTTGGGGAGGGAGAGGGGAAGGAAATGAGCAGTTCTTC
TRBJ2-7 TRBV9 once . CASSPRQGPYEQYF TGTGCCAGCAGCCCCCGCCAGGGGCCCTACGAGCAGTACTTC
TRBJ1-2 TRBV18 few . CASSPGRAHGYTF TGTGCCAGCTCACCGGGCAGGGCGCATGGCTACACCTTC
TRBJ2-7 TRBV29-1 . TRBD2 CSVPSPPSSGSYSEQYF TGCAGCGTACCAAGCCCCCCCTCGAGCGGGAGCTATTCCGAGCAGTACTTC
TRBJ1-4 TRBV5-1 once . CASSPETVEKLFF TGCGCCAGCAGCCCCGAGACGGTTGAAAAACTGTTTTTT
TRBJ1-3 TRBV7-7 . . CASSPLPGDSGNTIYF TGTGCTAGCAGCCCCCTTCCGGGGGACTCTGGAAACACCATATATTTT
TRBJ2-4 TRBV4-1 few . CASSLSIREVSYF TGCGCCAGCAGCCTTTCGATAAGGGAGGTCTCGTACTTC
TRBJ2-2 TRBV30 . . CASPPRGAGELFF TGTGCCTCCCCCCCCCGCGGCGCCGGGGAGCTGTTTTTT
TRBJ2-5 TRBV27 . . CASSSTRETQYF TGTGCCAGCAGTTCTACCCGAGAGACCCAGTACTTC
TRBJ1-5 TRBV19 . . CASSFAGGNQPQHF TGTGCCAGTAGTTTCGCGGGGGGAAATCAGCCCCAGCATTTT
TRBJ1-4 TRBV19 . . CASSIFRQGGEKLFF TGTGCCAGTAGTATCTTCCGCCAGGGCGGGGAAAAACTGTTTTTT
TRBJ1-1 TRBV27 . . CASSSEEKGGGGTEAFF TGTGCCAGCAGTTCTGAAGAAAAAGGGGGGGGCGGCACTGAAGCTTTCTTT
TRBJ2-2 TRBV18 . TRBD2 CASSPGLAGLELFF TGTGCCAGCTCACCGGGACTAGCGGGACTCGAGCTGTTTTTT
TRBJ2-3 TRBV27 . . CASSLQWGGGDTQYF TGTGCCAGCAGTTTACAGTGGGGTGGTGGAGATACGCAGTATTTT